A single sample is the source of the 15 T cell receptor beta chains below, sequenced in a study of OX40 agonist ivuxolimab in advanced cancers. Repertoires were generated with immunoSEQ multiplex PCR, while TCRdb's copy carries only in-frame clones and drops some. The data show tens of thousands of clones, 75% to 90% seen once. Sequencing used CD4+ or CD8+ T cells sorted from blood, obtained in a trial of the OX40 agonist ivuxolimab. The receptors stem from an adult with an advanced solid tumor such as melanoma, head and neck, liver or kidney cancer.

The chain is built from TRBV7-2 and TRBJ2-7; D not resolved. The germline gives CDR1 SGHTA, CDR2 FQGNSA. Trimming shortened V by 5 bases and J by 4 bases, and 12 bases separated the two germline ends. This CDR3 has 13 amino acids. CDR3: CASSPRTRYEQYF. The DNA for the CDR3 is TGTGCCAGCAGCCCCCGGACCAGGTACGAGCAGTACTTC.

V and J are TRBV28 and TRBJ1-1; a possible D gene is TRBD1 (5 bases). Trimming removed 2 bases from V and 7 bases from J, with 11 bases in between. Looked up from germline, CDR1 is MDHEN and CDR2 is SYDVKM. This CDR3 is built from 13 residues. The CDR3 nucleotides are TGTGCCAGCAGTTTAATGGGGGAAGGTGAAGCTTTCTTT. The encoded protein is CASSLMGEGEAFF.

The V and J genes are TRBV18 and TRBJ1-2, with D uncertain. This CDR3 is 14 amino acids long. The ends were cut back, 4 bases at V and 6 bases at J, with 15 bases in the middle. CDR1 and CDR2 (germline): KGHSH, LQKENI. The CDR3 sequence is CASSQGPQEDGYTF. The CDR3 coding sequence is TGTGCCAGCTCACAAGGGCCCCAAGAGGATGGCTACACCTTC. Supplemented by reference TRBV18 and TRBJ1-2, the full variable domain reads NAGVMQNPRHLVRRRGQEARLRCSPMKGHSHVYWYRQLPEEGLKFMVYLQKENIIDESGMPKERFSAEFPKEGPSILRIQQVVRGDSAAYFCASSQGPQEDGYTFGSGTRLTVV.

The rearrangement links TRBV28 to TRBJ1-3; TRBD1 matches at 8 bases. Germline trimming cut 3 bases from V and 5 bases from J; bases unmatched to any gene: 6. Germline assignment: CDR1 MDHEN and CDR2 SYDVKM. The CDR3 is 15 residues long. The CDR3 spells CASSLQGASRNTIYF. CDR3 nucleotides: TGTGCCAGCAGTTTGCAGGGGGCGTCGAGAAACACCATATATTTT. The complete variable domain, with remaining parts taken from reference TRBV28 and TRBJ1-3, reads DVKVTQSSRYLVKRTGEKVFLECVQDMDHENMFWYRQDPGLGLRLIYFSYDVKMKEKGDIPEGYSVSREKKERFSLILESASTNQTSMYLCASSLQGASRNTIYFGEGSWLTVV.

CDR3 loop: CASSLEVRASSGNTIYF. In DNA form, the CDR3 reads TGTGCCAGCAGCTTAGAAGTGAGGGCCAGCTCTGGAAACACCATATATTTT. V and J are TRBV7-6 and TRBJ1-3; D gene ambiguous. With 1 base removed from V and 0 bases from J, the gap between germline ends came to 13 bases. CDR1 is SGHVS, CDR2 FNYEAQ, per germline. The CDR3 covers 17 residues.

The chain uses TRBV5-1 and TRBJ2-7; D uncertain. V was trimmed by 5 bases and J by 0 bases, leaving 12 bases between them. This CDR3 has 14 residues. Germline V gene data show CDR1 as SGHRS and CDR2 as YFSETQ. The CDR3 sequence is CASRAVQSSYEQYF. CDR3 DNA: TGCGCCAGCAGGGCAGTTCAGAGCTCCTACGAGCAGTACTTC.

The CDR3 protein is CASSRDPRLPGDIYEQFF. The DNA for the CDR3 is TGTGCCAGCAGCCGAGACCCGAGACTACCGGGGGATATATATGAGCAGTTCTTC. The V call is TRBV7-8, the J call TRBJ2-1; TRBD2 might be the D (6 bases). The length of the CDR3 is 18 residues. V was clipped by 5 bases and J by 8 bases, with 28 bases between them. The germline gives CDR1 SGHVS, CDR2 FQNEAQ.

The chain's CDR3 is CASSWIAGQNTGELFF. The DNA of the CDR3 is TGTGCCAGCAGCTGGATAGCGGGGCAGAACACCGGGGAGCTGTTTTTT. The chain links TRBV5-6 to TRBJ2-2, with 8 nucleotides matching TRBD2. J gave up 1 base and V 3 bases, and 5 bases lay outside the gene matches. This CDR3 comprises 16 residues. In germline, CDR1 is SGHDT, CDR2 YYEEEE.

The V call is TRBV9, the J call TRBJ1-1; D gene ambiguous. This CDR3 is built from 13 residues. V was shortened by 4 bases and J by 0 bases, with 7 bases between the two germline ends. Germline lookup yields CDR1 SGDLS and CDR2 YYNGEE. For the CDR3, the DNA is TGTGCCAGCAGCTTTTCCATGAACACTGAAGCTTTCTTT. Encoded protein: CASSFSMNTEAFF.

The chain recombines TRBV25-1 with TRBJ1-2; D is possibly TRBD1 (5 bases). The V gene lost 0 bases and the J gene lost 8 bases, with 13 bases spanning the gap. CDR3 length equals 14 residues. Germline assignment: CDR1 MGHDK and CDR2 SYGVNS. This CDR3 is CASSEYSGVRGYTF. DNA for the CDR3: TGTGCCAGCAGTGAATACTCGGGGGTTCGCGGCTACACCTTC.

The rearrangement links TRBV19 to TRBJ1-5, with 10 bases identical to TRBD1. The germline V gene encodes CDR1 LNHDA and CDR2 SQIVND (reference sequence). The CDR3 loop spans 14 amino acids. J lost 2 bases, V lost 7 bases, and 2 bases had no gene match. CDR3 sequence (DNA): TGTGCCAGTACAGGGACAGGGGGCAATCAGCCCCAGCATTTT. Residues: CASTGTGGNQPQHF.

This clone has just one count. The genes are TRBV6-6 and TRBJ2-5; TRBD1 aligns across 7 bases. This CDR3 comprises 14 residues. The J segment lost 4 bases and the V segment lost 6 bases, leaving 8 bases of the junction unmatched. CDR1 is MNHNY, CDR2 SVGAGI, per germline (reference sequence). The CDR3 is CASSPPTGRETQYF. The CDR3 DNA reads TGTGCCAGCAGCCCACCGACAGGGAGAGAGACCCAGTACTTC.

This chain connects TRBV5-1 to TRBJ1-6, with a weak D call TRBD1 (6 bases). CDR3 length: 15 amino acids. The ends were cut back, 4 bases at V and 10 bases at J, with 18 bases in the middle. Germline CDR1 SGHRS, CDR2 YFSETQ. DNA of the CDR3: TGCGCCAGCAGCGCGACCGTGGACAGACCCTCACCCCTCCACTTT. Translated: CASSATVDRPSPLHF.

This clone has a handful of counts. This CDR3 reads CASSLGGRSNQPQHF. The CDR3 DNA follows: TGTGCCAGCAGCTTAGGGGGACGGAGCAATCAGCCCCAGCATTTT. The chain employs TRBV7-6 and TRBJ1-5; weak D call: TRBD1 (5 bases). The CDR3 covers 15 residues. Germline V gene lookup returns CDR1 SGHVS and CDR2 FNYEAQ. V was clipped by 1 base and J by 1 base, with 8 bases between them.

V is TRBV4-3 and J is TRBJ2-2; D possibly corresponds to TRBD2 (5 bases). Deletions cut 1 base from V and 4 bases from J, with 10 bases between. The CDR3 is made up of 15 amino acids. Germline loops: CDR1 LGHNA, CDR2 YSLEER. The CDR3 here is CASSQVVRGTGELFF. The CDR3 region has the DNA TGCGCCAGCAGCCAAGTGGTTCGGGGCACCGGGGAGCTGTTTTTT.